What follows are 13 T cell receptor beta chains derived from one specimen sequenced in a study of T-cell reconstitution after alpha-beta-depleted transplantation in children (dated by TCRdb to the mid-2010s). Library construction relied on PCR. Sequencer: Illumina HiSeq 2500. TCR libraries were prepared with molecular barcoding, using unique molecular identifiers to normalize TCRbeta repertoire quantification. The public sequencing data were trimmed at Q25 with fastp and processed into clonotypes with MiXCR by TCRdb, which kept only in-frame beta chains. Records with the same CDR3 protein are collapsed into one entry carrying the most frequent genes and DNA. The sample includes approximately 170,000 distinct CDR3 sequences, with around 10% observed a single time. Clones ranked in the top ten supply approximately 13% of the sample. This specimen's treatment or condition label, per the study, means: allogeneic hematopoietic cell transplantation with graft depleted of TCRalphabeta T cells and CD19 B cells.

The specimen was PBMCs, collected before TCRalphabeta/CD19-depleted stem cell transplant. The receptor source for this set is a boy aged 2-9 years with acute myeloid leukemia, due to receive a stem cell transplant.

This clonotype was counted at least ten times. The chain employs TRBV6-5 and TRBJ1-3, with D perhaps TRBD1 (6 bases). Trimming left V 0 bases short and J 4 bases short, with 19 bases between. The CDR3 contains 18 residues. Germline V gene data show CDR1 as MNHEY and CDR2 as SVGAGI. CDR3 bases: TGTGCCAGCAGTTACTCGGCGACAGGCCGGGGGTTCGGAAACACCATATATTTT. This gives the protein CASSYSATGRGFGNTIYF.

This clonotype was observed many times. The CDR3 region is CASSQTGAEQYV. CDR3 bases: TGTGCCAGCAGCCAAACAGGGGCCGAGCAGTACGTC. The rearrangement links TRBV3-1 to TRBJ2-7; 7 bases match TRBD1. Germline V gene sequence: CDR1 LGHDT, CDR2 YNNKEL (reference sequence). The ends lost 2 bases at V and 6 bases at J; junction bases unmatched: 1. This CDR3 has 12 residues.

This clonotype was observed at least ten times. This chain connects TRBV18 to TRBJ2-5; D is possibly TRBD1 (5 bases). V was shortened by 3 bases and J by 3 bases, with 8 bases between the two germline ends. Germline assignment: CDR1 KGHSH and CDR2 LQKENI. The CDR3 runs 13 residues. The CDR3 spells CASSPNRKETQYF. The CDR3 bases are TGTGCCAGCTCACCGAACAGGAAAGAGACCCAGTACTTC.

This clonotype was observed at least ten times. V usage is TRBV20-1 and J usage is TRBJ1-1; tentative D call: TRBD1 (5 bases). The CDR3 length is 14 residues. Germline V lookup: CDR1 DFQATT, CDR2 SNEGSKA (reference sequence). The ends were cut back, 0 bases at V and 1 base at J, with 9 bases in the middle. The CDR3 DNA reads as TGCAGTGCTAGAGATGGGGGTACGAACACTGAAGCTTTCTTT. It encodes CSARDGGTNTEAFF.

At least ten counts were recorded for this clonotype. This rearrangement joins TRBV5-1 to TRBJ2-5, with D tentatively TRBD1 or TRBD2 (5 bases each). The CDR3 consists of 18 residues. V lost 0 bases, J lost 1 base, and 19 bases lay in between. From germline, CDR1 is SGHRS and CDR2 YFSETQ. DNA of the CDR3: TGCGCCAGCAGCTTGGCAGGGACCCGATCGGGAATCCAAGAGACCCAGTACTTC. It yields the protein CASSLAGTRSGIQETQYF.

Worth noting for this clonotype: Just one base apart from a much larger clone, this may be a read error. This chain connects TRBV4-1 to TRBJ2-7; D unclear. Germline CDR1 is MGHRA and CDR2 is YSYEKL. CDR3 length equals 14 residues. DNA for the CDR3: TGCGCCTGCAGCCTGCTAACGAACTCCTACGAGCAGTACTTC. Translating it yields CACSLLTNSYEQYF.

This clonotype was picked up many times. The chain uses TRBV4-2 and TRBJ2-5, with 8 nucleotides matching TRBD2. Germline loops: CDR1 LGHNA, CDR2 YNFKEQ. CDR3 length: 16 amino acids. V lost 1 base to trimming and J lost 5 bases; unmatched junction nucleotides: 9. The CDR3, as DNA: TGTGCCAGCAGCCAAGTACTCGGACTAGCACACGAGACCCAGTACTTC. Encoded protein: CASSQVLGLAHETQYF.

This clonotype was detected many times. This chain links TRBV25-1 with TRBJ2-2; 14 nucleotides match TRBD2. J gave up 6 bases and V 5 bases, and 5 bases lay outside the gene matches. In germline, CDR1 is MGHDK, CDR2 SYGVNS. The length of the CDR3 is 16 residues. DNA of the CDR3: TGTGCCAGCAGTCCGCCGGGACTAGCGGGGGCCGGGGAGCTGTTTTTT. Translated: CASSPPGLAGAGELFF.

In its sample, this clonotype was seen many times. This rearrangement joins TRBV12-3 or TRBV12-4 to TRBJ1-6; 9 bases match TRBD1. This CDR3 has 16 amino acids. V lost 7 bases, J lost 9 bases, and 13 bases stayed unmatched. DNA of the CDR3: TGTGCCAGCACTTCACCGGACAGGGGACTGGGTTCACCCCTCCACTTT. Its translation: CASTSPDRGLGSPLHF.

This clonotype occurred many times. The rearrangement links TRBV20-1 to TRBJ2-1, with D possibly matching TRBD2 (6 bases). This CDR3 has 15 residues. The V end lost 5 bases, the J end lost 5 bases, and 19 bases lay between the germline ends. Looked up from germline, CDR1 is DFQATT and CDR2 is SNEGSKA (reference sequence). CDR3 in DNA: TGCAGTGCTGGTCTGGGTTTAGCGGCGCACAATGAGCAGTTCTTC. Its translation: CSAGLGLAAHNEQFF.

This clonotype was seen at least ten times. The chain combines TRBV15 with TRBJ1-5; 9 bases fit TRBD1. V lost 3 bases, J lost 7 bases, and 10 bases stayed unmatched. Germline V lookup: CDR1 LNHNV, CDR2 YYDKDF (reference sequence). CDR3 length: 16 residues. Written as DNA, the CDR3 is TGTGCCACCAGCAGCTCAGCCGGGACAGGGATGCAGCCCCAGCATTTT. This codes for CATSSSAGTGMQPQHF. Full variable domain (rest looked up from reference TRBV15 and TRBJ1-5): DAMVIQNPRYQVTQFGKPVTLSCSQTLNHNVMYWYQQKSSQAPKLLFHYYDKDFNNEADTPDNFQSRRPNTSFCFLDIRSPGLGDTAMYLCATSSSAGTGMQPQHFGDGTRLSIL.

This clonotype was detected ten times or more. The chain carries TRBV7-8 and TRBJ2-5; D is possibly TRBD2 (6 bases). The germline gives CDR1 SGHVS, CDR2 FQNEAQ. The CDR3 contains 15 residues. V was shortened by 0 bases and J by 3 bases, with 11 bases between the two germline ends. The CDR3 spells CASSLAGGRKETQYF. Written as DNA, the CDR3 is TGTGCCAGCAGCTTAGCGGGGGGTAGGAAAGAGACCCAGTACTTC.

This clonotype was found many times. The CDR3 is CASSLWSGNNSPLHF. CDR3 bases: TGTGCCAGCAGTTTATGGTCAGGGAACAATTCACCCCTCCACTTT. This chain joins TRBV27 and TRBJ1-6; tentative D call: TRBD1 (5 bases). V lost 1 base and J 7 bases, leaving 11 bases between the germline ends. The CDR3 consists of 15 residues. The germline V gene has CDR1 MNHEY and CDR2 SMNVEV (reference sequence).